These 11 T cell receptor beta chains share one sample of origin, sequenced in a study of blood T cell repertoires in COVID-19. Assay: immunoSEQ multiplex PCR; the TCRdb copy retains only in-frame clones and omits some. Here the sample spans some 89,000 clones, approximately 89% being singletons. The specimen sequenced was peripheral blood. The receptors shown here come from a man aged 50-59 years with acute or convalescent COVID-19.

The table lists this clone with a count of one. The CDR3 nucleotides are TGTGCCAGCAGTCAGAAGGTAGCGGGGTACAATGAGCAGTTCTTC. Residues: CASSQKVAGYNEQFF. J is TRBJ2-1 and V is TRBV28, with TRBD2 identical over 8 bases. The CDR3 has 15 residues. V lost 5 bases to trimming and J lost 4 bases; unmatched junction nucleotides: 7. Germline V gene lookup returns CDR1 MDHEN and CDR2 SYDVKM.

This clone was detected only once. This chain links TRBV6-6 with TRBJ2-4; D possibly corresponds to TRBD1 (5 bases). The length of the CDR3 is 16 residues. Germline V lookup: CDR1 MNHNY, CDR2 SVGAGI (reference sequence). Trimming removed 4 bases at V and 2 bases at J, with 15 bases between. CDR3 nucleotide sequence: TGTGCCAGCAGTTCCATCGCTCAGGGTTCCAAAAACATTCAGTACTTC. It yields the protein CASSSIAQGSKNIQYF.

The chain couples TRBV21-1 to TRBJ2-7; the D call in the table, TRBD1, was not verified against the DNA. TRBV21-1 is assigned pseudogene status. This CDR3 comprises 15 residues. The CDR3 DNA follows: TGTGCCAGGATACGAGGACAGGGGGCCCCCTACGAGCAGTACGTC. Its translation is CARIRGQGAPYEQYV.

This clone was recorded a few times. The chain carries TRBV30 and TRBJ2-2; 8 positions agree with TRBD1. The junction had 4 bases not matched to a gene; V was cut back by 3 bases and J by 4 bases. Per the germline V gene, CDR1 is GTSNPN and CDR2 is SVGIG (reference sequence). The CDR3 is 14 amino acids. The CDR3 DNA is TGTGCCTGGAGACGGACAGGGCTCACCGGGGAGCTGTTTTTT. This translates into CAWRRTGLTGELFF.

The chain couples TRBV27 to TRBJ2-6, with 12 nucleotides matching TRBD1. V gave up 7 bases and J gave up 4 bases; unmatched junction bases: 8. In germline, CDR1 is MNHEY, CDR2 SMNVEV (reference sequence). This CDR3 region has 17 residues. The DNA for the CDR3 is TGTGCCAGCAACCCGGGACAGGGGGCGTTAGGGGCCAACGTCCTGACTTTC. This translates into CASNPGQGALGANVLTF.

The chain is built from TRBV11-2 and TRBJ2-2; the match to TRBD2 covers 9 bases. The CDR3 contains 16 residues. J was trimmed by 5 bases and V by 3 bases; bases with no gene match: 7. CDR1 is SGHAT and CDR2 is FQNNGV in the germline V gene. The CDR3 nucleotides are TGTGCCAGCAGCTTGGGTGCGCTAGCGGGAACCGGGGAGCTGTTTTTT. It yields the protein CASSLGALAGTGELFF.

This clone was seen a single time. The chain is built from TRBV28 and TRBJ1-5; TRBD1 agrees at 8 bases. With V trimmed by 7 bases and J by 1 base, 3 bases remained unmatched. The CDR3 has 14 amino acids. Germline V lookup: CDR1 MDHEN, CDR2 SYDVKM. The CDR3: CASTRTGSNQPQHF. CDR3 coding DNA: TGTGCCAGCACTCGGACAGGGAGCAATCAGCCCCAGCATTTT.

The CDR3, as DNA: TGTGCCACCAGTGACCCTAGCCGCTCTAGCGGGGCTTACAATGAGCAGTTCTTC. It translates to CATSDPSRSSGAYNEQFF. The chain joins TRBV24-1 to TRBJ2-1; 9 bases are shared with TRBD2. There are 18 residues in the CDR3. After removal of 4 bases from V and 4 bases from J, the junction contained 13 bases not matched to a gene. The V gene's germline CDR1 is KGHDR and CDR2 SFDVKD.

The V gene is TRBV19, the J gene TRBJ2-2; a possible D gene is TRBD2 (6 bases). This CDR3 spans 14 amino acids. The V and J ends lost 8 bases and 1 base respectively, with 11 bases between them. Germline V lookup: CDR1 LNHDA, CDR2 SQIVND (reference sequence). The CDR3 region is CASLDYMNTGELFF. CDR3 nucleotides: TGTGCCAGTCTGGACTATATGAACACCGGGGAGCTGTTTTTT.

This clone was detected only a few times. The CDR3 bases are TGTGCCAGTAGCACACGGACTGGACAGGGGGCGTTCGGGGCCAACGTCCTGACTTTC. This encodes CASSTRTGQGAFGANVLTF. This rearrangement joins TRBV19 to TRBJ2-6, with TRBD1 identical over 11 bases. The germline CDR1 and CDR2 sequences are LNHDA and SQIVND (reference sequence). The CDR3 contains 19 residues. V was pared by 6 bases and J by 4 bases, with 14 bases of the junction left unmatched.

The CDR3 region is CATSRPRVRAGVRIWTDTQYF. The CDR3 DNA reads TGTGCCACCAGCAGACCTCGGGTAAGAGCGGGAGTAAGAATCTGGACAGATACGCAGTATTTT. The chain employs TRBV15 and TRBJ2-3, with 8 bases identical to TRBD2. The length of the CDR3 is 21 residues. V shed 2 bases, J shed 3 bases, and the junction held 22 bases outside the gene matches. Germline values: CDR1 LNHNV, CDR2 YYDKDF (reference sequence).